This record covers a single T cell receptor beta chain. Its antigen remains unknown. This sample is drawn from a study of cytomegalovirus exposure and HLA in healthy donors. Broader study findings: Published work reported that the classifier diagnosed cytomegalovirus status with high specificity and sensitivity. Most TCR sequences were seen very rarely across donors, but some public TCRs occurred in many.

CDR1 is SNHLY, CDR2 FYNNEI, per germline. Trimming removed 8 bases at V and 0 bases at J, with 11 bases between. CDR3 size: 15 residues. The study ran its PCR with 60 Vbeta and 13 Jbeta primers. Assay: immunoSEQ multiplex PCR; the TCRdb copy retains only in-frame clones and omits some. The sample consists of around 130,000 clones, about 71% of them appearing once. The origin of this receptor is an older woman in good health and CMV-seropositive. What was sequenced was PBMCs. J is TRBJ1-6 and V is TRBV2, with D possibly TRBD1 on 6 matching bases. The CDR3 region has the DNA TGTGCCAGCCGTGGACAGAGCTCCTATAATTCACCCCTCCACTTT. As protein: CASRGQSSYNSPLHF.